The 10 T cell receptor beta chains reported below all come from one sample, sequenced in a study of somatic mutations in cytotoxic T cells in rheumatoid arthritis. Some clones are missing from TCRdb's copy, which holds only in-frame ones; the method was immunoSEQ multiplex PCR. In the table there are some 40,000 clones, roughly four fifths of which are singletons. Sequencing was done on a sample of CD8+ T cells sorted from blood. The receptors shown here come from a man aged 35 to 55 in good health.

This chain joins TRBV29-1 and TRBJ2-1; TRBD1 or TRBD2 may be the D gene (7 bases each). Germline CDR1 SQVTM, CDR2 ANQGSEA. Between the trimmed V and J ends, which lost 4 bases and 6 bases, there was a span of 16 bases. This CDR3 region has 14 residues. The CDR3 region has the DNA TGCAGCGTTGTAGGGGGGGCAGGGGGCAATGAGCAGTTCTTC. Amino acid sequence: CSVVGGAGGNEQFF.

The gene calls are TRBV7-9 and TRBJ1-2; tentative D call: TRBD1 (5 bases). This CDR3 is built from 14 residues. Germline V lookup: CDR1 SEHNR, CDR2 FQNEAQ (reference sequence). Trimming pared 7 bases from V and 3 bases from J, leaving 15 bases between. CDR3 DNA: TGTGCCAGCACCACCCCCCAGGGTGACTATGGCTACACCTTC. It is translated as CASTTPQGDYGYTF.

This rearrangement joins TRBV6-4 to TRBJ1-2; tentatively, D is TRBD1 (5 bases). The CDR3 covers 12 residues. Looked up from germline, CDR1 is MRHNA and CDR2 is SNTAGT. V dropped 3 bases and J dropped 7 bases, with 9 bases sitting between them. CDR3 residues: CASSDRGFGYTF. CDR3 nucleotide sequence: TGTGCCAGCAGTGATCGGGGGTTTGGCTACACCTTC.

This sequence joins TRBV5-4 and TRBJ2-1; D unresolved. CDR3 length equals 15 residues. Germline V CDR1 and CDR2: SGHNT, YYREEE (reference sequence). Trimming cost V 1 base and J 3 bases, with 11 bases left between them. CDR3 protein: CASSLNGRDYNEQFF. In nucleotides, the CDR3 is TGTGCCAGCAGCTTGAACGGGCGCGACTACAATGAGCAGTTCTTC.

The V call is TRBV28, the J call TRBJ2-7; unclear D gene. The CDR3 is made up of 12 amino acids. With 7 bases removed from V and 4 bases from J, the gap between germline ends came to 11 bases. The germline V gene encodes CDR1 MDHEN and CDR2 SYDVKM. The CDR3 DNA reads TGTGCCAGCACGGCGGAAGGGTACGAGCAGTACTTC. Residues: CASTAEGYEQYF.

This chain links TRBV28 with TRBJ2-7; 11 nucleotides line up with TRBD2. This CDR3 comprises 14 residues. With V trimmed by 3 bases and J by 2 bases, 0 bases remained unmatched. Per the germline V gene, CDR1 is MDHEN and CDR2 is SYDVKM. CDR3 bases: TGTGCCAGCAGTTTGGGACTAGCGGCCTACGAGCAGTACTTC. Translated, it gives CASSLGLAAYEQYF.

The rearrangement links TRBV9 to TRBJ1-5, with D possibly matching TRBD1 (6 bases). Germline CDR1 SGDLS, CDR2 YYNGEE. The CDR3 length is 13 residues. Trimming stripped 4 bases from V and 6 bases from J, with 11 bases between. CDR3 residues: CASSKGGAQPQHF. CDR3 nucleotides: TGTGCCAGCAGCAAGGGGGGGGCTCAGCCCCAGCATTTT.

J is TRBJ1-5 and V is TRBV9; no clear D gene. Germline values: CDR1 SGDLS, CDR2 YYNGEE. CDR3 length: 15 residues. Deletions cut 3 bases from V and 0 bases from J, with 10 bases between. This CDR3 reads CASSAYGDSNQPQHF. The DNA of the CDR3 is TGTGCCAGCAGCGCGTACGGGGATAGCAATCAGCCCCAGCATTTT.

V and J are TRBV27 and TRBJ2-7; 7 bases are a match to TRBD2. Germline values: CDR1 MNHEY, CDR2 SMNVEV (reference sequence). J lost 1 base, V lost 6 bases, and 3 bases had no gene match. The length of the CDR3 is 13 residues. The DNA of the CDR3 is TGTGCCAGCAGGTTGGGGGGGTCCTACGAGCAGTACTTC. This translates into CASRLGGSYEQYF.

This sequence joins TRBV6-5 and TRBJ2-1; 7 bases are shared with TRBD2. Trimming cost V 2 bases and J 10 bases; bases outside gene matches: 14. The CDR3 runs 16 residues. Germline-derived CDR1 and CDR2 are MNHEY and SVGAGI. CDR3 region: CASSYGREAFSQEQFF. CDR3 nucleotide sequence: TGTGCCAGCAGTTACGGACGGGAGGCCTTTTCGCAGGAGCAGTTCTTC.